Sequencing of this T cell receptor (beta chain) was carried out in a study of T-cell reconstitution after alpha-beta-depleted transplantation in children. Unique molecular identifiers were used in preparing the TCRbeta library. TCRdb re-called the PCR reads with MiXCR, one entry per CDR3 protein. The sample carries approximately 100,000 distinct CDR3 sequences, more than 10% recorded once. This clonotype has just a few counts. The CDR3 is made up of 17 amino acids. V trimming: 3 bases; J trimming: 12 bases; junction bases outside the gene matches: 21. The chain couples TRBV23-1 to TRBJ2-7, with TRBD1 matching 9 bases. TRBV23-1 qualifies as an ORF whose function is uncertain. Specimen: PBMCs from the stem cell graft donor, collected from the stem cell graft. The TCR sequence derives from a human donor who donated a stem cell graft to a child with inherited bone marrow failure. Written as DNA, the CDR3 is TGCGCCAGCAGTCAGTACACTGTTAACAGGGGGCGAGGGTCGCCGTACTTC. Residues: CASSQYTVNRGRGSPYF.